Listed here are 10 T cell receptor beta chains from one sample, sequenced in a study of CD8 T cells in ankylosing spondylitis. The study, taken as a whole, reports: In ankylosing spondylitis blood, a motif of roughly 8 highly homologous TCR beta variants appeared characteristic.

Each CDR3 protein is one row after TCRdb ran MiXCR on the 5' RACE reads. The table lists some 700,000 distinct CDR3 sequences, about 20% of them singletons, with about a fifth in the top ten. Their antigens are not known. Sequencing was carried out using blood, either unsorted or a sorted T cell fraction (not recorded which). All receptors derive from a male donor with ankylosing spondylitis.

There are a few counts of this clonotype. The DNA for the CDR3 is TGCGCCAGCAGCTTGGAGGGAGCGGGATACAATGAGCAGTTCTTC. It codes for CASSLEGAGYNEQFF. The rearrangement joins TRBV5-1 to TRBJ2-1; 7 nucleotides line up with TRBD2. This CDR3 has 15 residues. Germline-derived CDR1 and CDR2 are SGHRS and YFSETQ. V shed 0 bases and J 4 bases; nucleotides not matched to a gene: 4.

The rearrangement uses TRBV20-1 and TRBJ1-1; D gene unclear. V was pared by 1 base and J by 0 bases, with 9 bases between. The germline V gene encodes CDR1 DFQATT and CDR2 SNEGSKA (reference sequence). This CDR3 spans 14 amino acids. The CDR3 DNA sequence: TGCAGTGCTAGAGTTGGAGTAATGAACACTGAAGCTTTCTTT. It specifies CSARVGVMNTEAFF.

This clonotype occurred a few times. This CDR3 reads CSARSDRDGETQYF. CDR3 DNA sequence: TGCAGTGCTAGATCCGACAGGGATGGAGAGACCCAGTACTTC. The J gene is TRBJ2-5, the V gene TRBV20-1; 7 bases match TRBD1. Per germline, CDR1 DFQATT and CDR2 SNEGSKA (reference sequence). The CDR3 runs 14 residues. With V trimmed by 2 bases and J by 4 bases, 7 bases remained unmatched.

V is TRBV19 and J is TRBJ2-7, with 7 bases lining up with TRBD2. The CDR3 length is 10 residues. Germline assignment: CDR1 LNHDA and CDR2 SQIVND (reference sequence). CDR3 coding DNA: TGTTCCCTCGGGGGGTACGAGCAGTACTTC. Amino acid sequence: CSLGGYEQYF.

The chain has TRBV9 and TRBJ2-2; 7 nucleotides agree with TRBD1. Germline CDR1 reads SGDLS; CDR2 reads YYNGEE. V lost 0 bases to trimming and J lost 5 bases; unmatched junction nucleotides: 1. The CDR3 length is 14 residues. CDR3 DNA: TGTGCCAGCAGCGTAGCGACAGGGACCGGGGAGCTGTTTTTT. It yields the protein CASSVATGTGELFF.

The V call is TRBV9, the J call TRBJ2-1; 8 bases are shared with TRBD2. Trimming cost V 2 bases and J 6 bases; bases outside gene matches: 7. This CDR3 comprises 15 residues. The germline gives CDR1 SGDLS, CDR2 YYNGEE. The DNA for the CDR3 is TGTGCCAGCAGCGTTGACGGGGGGGCGATCAATGAGCAGTTCTTC. This gives the protein CASSVDGGAINEQFF.

A remark on this clonotype: The CDR3 does not end in the conserved phenylalanine or tryptophan, so this is likely a read error. The chain recombines TRBV7-9 with TRBJ2-5; D unclear. Germline-derived CDR1 and CDR2 are SEHNR and FQNEAQ (reference sequence). Trimming cost V 7 bases and J 2 bases, with 11 bases left between them. This CDR3 contains 13 residues. CDR3 protein: CASTLMGQETQYS. The CDR3 DNA reads as TGTGCCAGCACCCTCATGGGGCAAGAGACCCAGTACTCC.

CDR3 amino acids: CASMWGQGTYEQYF. CDR3 nucleotide sequence: TGCGCCAGCATGTGGGGACAGGGAACCTACGAGCAGTACTTC. The chain couples TRBV5-1 to TRBJ2-7; TRBD1 matches 9 bases. The CDR3 covers 14 residues. CDR1 and CDR2 from the germline V gene are SGHRS and YFSETQ. Losses at the gene ends were 6 bases for V and 2 bases for J; bases not matched to a gene: 6.

This clonotype was counted a few times. The V call is TRBV12-3 or TRBV12-4, the J call TRBJ2-3; D possibly uses TRBD1 or TRBD2 (5 bases each). The CDR3 totals 15 residues. The V end was cut by 6 bases, the J end by 5 bases, with 18 bases between. The CDR3 DNA sequence: TGTGCCAGCAGGGGGGTAGCAGGGCTTGGAGATACGCAGTATTTT. This translates into CASRGVAGLGDTQYF.

This clonotype was detected only a few times. The chain carries TRBV27 and TRBJ2-3, with TRBD2 matching 9 bases. With 4 bases clipped from V and 2 bases from J, the junction kept 16 bases outside the gene matches. This CDR3 has 19 residues. CDR1 MNHEY and CDR2 SMNVEV come from the germline V gene (reference sequence). CDR3: CASSYRASGVASVTDTQYF. CDR3 nucleotide sequence: TGTGCCAGCAGTTACCGCGCTAGCGGGGTAGCTTCTGTCACAGATACGCAGTATTTT.